Following are 4 T cell receptor beta chains from one sample sequenced in a study of T cell clonality in common variable immunodeficiency. Produced via immunoSEQ multiplex PCR; TCRdb's table is partial and in-frame only. The repertoire has around 39,000 clones, none seen only once; the ten largest take 2.5% to 3.5%. Sequenced input: peripheral blood mononuclear cells. These receptors were obtained from a person aged 18 to 70 in good health.

This clone was recorded many times. The read falls 3 residues short of the CDR3 end, and the missing part is taken from the germline J gene. The chain recombines TRBV14 with TRBJ1-1; 8 positions agree with TRBD1. Germline trimming cut 4 bases from V and 1 base from J; bases unmatched to any gene: 5. The germline gives CDR1 SGHDN, CDR2 FVKESK. CDR3 length: 15 amino acids. The DNA read from the CDR3 is TGTGCCAGCAGCCGCCCACAGGGGGGGAACACTGAA. Amino acids: CASSRPQGGNTE. In full, the CDR3 reads CASSRPQGGNTEAFF.

In regard to this clone: The CDR3 end lies 3 residues beyond the end of the read and is filled in from the germline J gene. V gene TRBV5-1 combines with J gene TRBJ2-7; 9 nucleotides match TRBD1. The CDR3 sequence is 14 residues long. Unmatched junction bases numbered 6, after V lost 4 bases and J lost 4 bases. Germline V CDR1 and CDR2: SGHRS, YFSETQ. Incomplete CDR3 DNA: TGCGCCAGCAGCCCCTGGGACAGGGTATACGAG. Translating it yields CASSPWDRVYE. The whole CDR3 sequence is CASSPWDRVYEQYF.

This clone came up many times. Read data end 3 residues before the CDR3 end; the end is taken from the germline J gene. J is TRBJ1-5 and V is TRBV19, with TRBD1 as a possible D gene (6 bases). Germline CDR1 LNHDA, CDR2 SQIVND (reference sequence). CDR3 length equals 17 residues. The V end was cut by 5 bases, the J end by 1 base, with 18 bases between. The CDR3 is CASSRVGTGRSNQPQHF. Incomplete CDR3 DNA: TGTGCCAGTAGTCGGGTCGGAACAGGGAGAAGCAATCAGCCC.

This clone was picked up many times. The DNA ends 3 residues before the CDR3 does, and the rest of the CDR3 is filled in from the germline J gene. The chain links TRBV11-2 to TRBJ2-3; TRBD1 matches 7 bases. The germline V gene has CDR1 SGHAT and CDR2 FQNNGV. V was pared by 6 bases and J by 2 bases, with 8 bases of the junction left unmatched. The CDR3 runs to 15 residues. The CDR3 loop reads CASRRDSILTDTQYF. The CDR3 DNA, read in part, is TGTGCCAGCAGACGGGACAGCATCCTCACAGATACG.